A single sample is the source of the 20 T cell receptor beta chains below, sequenced in a study of T cells in localized non-small cell lung cancer. The repertoire was sequenced with immunoSEQ multiplex PCR; TCRdb's copy has only in-frame clones and lacks some. The repertoire has roughly 30,000 clones, roughly 91% of them found once; the top ten carry 2.5% to 3.5%. Sequencing was performed on peripheral blood, taken before any cancer treatment. These receptors were taken from a female donor over 55 with stage I lung adenocarcinoma.

J is TRBJ2-1 and V is TRBV7-8, with D uncertain. Germline-derived CDR1 and CDR2 are SGHVS and FQNEAQ. The ends were cut back, 4 bases at V and 0 bases at J, with 19 bases in the middle. The CDR3 has 18 residues. The CDR3 region is CASSSATGAPSSYNEQFF. The CDR3 DNA is TGTGCCAGCAGCTCAGCTACGGGTGCACCTAGCTCCTACAATGAGCAGTTCTTC.

V usage is TRBV30 and J usage is TRBJ2-1; D unclear. The CDR3 consists of 13 residues. Trimming stripped 4 bases from V and 1 base from J, with 8 bases between. The germline CDR1 and CDR2 sequences are GTSNPN and SVGIG (reference sequence). The CDR3 DNA reads as TGTGCCTGGAACGCGCGATCCTACAATGAGCAGTTCTTC. Translated, it gives CAWNARSYNEQFF.

The J gene is TRBJ1-2, the V gene TRBV27; no reliable D call. This CDR3 has 13 amino acids. Germline values: CDR1 MNHEY, CDR2 SMNVEV (reference sequence). Trimming took 8 bases from V and 8 from J, leaving 18 bases between them. Here the CDR3 DNA reads TGTGCCAGCGGGTTTTCTGGCCTTGGGGGCTACACCTTC. It is translated as CASGFSGLGGYTF.

V and J are TRBV4-2 and TRBJ1-1; maybe TRBD1 (6 bases). This CDR3 is built from 15 residues. Germline CDR1 reads LGHNA; CDR2 reads YNFKEQ. Trimming left V 3 bases short and J 4 bases short, with 15 bases between. The CDR3 here is CASSQAQGGGTEAFF. DNA of the CDR3: TGTGCCAGCAGCCAGGCCCAAGGGGGAGGCACTGAAGCTTTCTTT.

V is TRBV2 and J is TRBJ2-4; D call uncertain. There are 12 residues in the CDR3. From germline, CDR1 is SNHLY and CDR2 FYNNEI. Trimming pared 7 bases from V and 8 bases from J, leaving 12 bases between. CDR3 residues: CASTPTQDIQYF. The DNA of the CDR3 is TGTGCCAGCACCCCGACTCAAGACATTCAGTACTTC.

This chain joins TRBV11-3 and TRBJ2-2; 9 nucleotides line up with TRBD2. Germline V CDR1 and CDR2: SGHNT, YENEEA. The trim removed 0 bases at V and 2 bases at J, leaving 13 bases unmatched. The CDR3 consists of 20 residues. The CDR3 here is CASSLDGSVAGVINTGELFF. The CDR3 DNA follows: TGTGCCAGCAGCTTAGACGGGTCTGTAGCGGGAGTGATTAACACCGGGGAGCTGTTTTTT.

This rearrangement joins TRBV27 to TRBJ2-1, with 9 bases lining up with TRBD1. The CDR3 is made up of 15 amino acids. Germline values: CDR1 MNHEY, CDR2 SMNVEV (reference sequence). The ends lost 2 bases at V and 4 bases at J; junction bases unmatched: 3. In DNA, the CDR3 is TGTGCCAGCAGTTTAACAGGGGGCCAGTACAATGAGCAGTTCTTC. It specifies CASSLTGGQYNEQFF.

J is TRBJ2-7 and V is TRBV7-2; TRBD2 aligns across 10 bases. This CDR3 comprises 15 residues. The trim removed 1 base at V and 7 bases at J, leaving 7 bases unmatched. Germline CDR1 SGHTA, CDR2 FQGNSA. Here the CDR3 reads CASSLGHSGRWEQYF. DNA for the CDR3: TGTGCCAGCAGCTTAGGCCATAGCGGGAGGTGGGAGCAGTACTTC.

The chain combines TRBV18 with TRBJ2-1, with D perhaps TRBD2 (6 bases). The CDR3 is 15 amino acids. Germline CDR1 and CDR2: KGHSH and LQKENI. Trimming took off 5 bases at V and 4 bases at J, with 15 bases between the two ends. In DNA form, the CDR3 reads TGTGCCAGCTCATTGGCCGGGACTGTATACAATGAGCAGTTCTTC. Translated, it gives CASSLAGTVYNEQFF.

The V call is TRBV15, the J call TRBJ2-1; D is ambiguous. V lost 0 bases and J lost 5, with 8 bases in between. CDR3 length: 14 amino acids. Per germline, CDR1 LNHNV and CDR2 YYDKDF (reference sequence). The CDR3 DNA reads TGTGCCACCAGCAGAGAGCCCCTAAACAATGAGCAGTTCTTC. Protein sequence: CATSREPLNNEQFF.

CDR3 bases: TGTGCCAGCAGCTTAGCGGGGGTAGGAAGTCAGCCCCAGCATTTT. Residues: CASSLAGVGSQPQHF. The chain is built from TRBV7-2 and TRBJ1-5, with D tentatively TRBD1 (5 bases). Germline V gene lookup returns CDR1 SGHTA and CDR2 FQGNSA. The CDR3 is 15 amino acids. The V end was cut by 0 bases, the J end by 6 bases, with 12 bases between.

V and J are TRBV10-3 and TRBJ1-3; tentatively, D is TRBD1 (6 bases). CDR1 ENHRY and CDR2 SYGVKD come from the germline V gene. V lost 0 bases and J lost 3, with 18 bases in between. The length of the CDR3 is 18 residues. The CDR3 sequence: CAISESGGQGKFGNTIYF. CDR3 sequence (DNA): TGTGCCATCAGTGAGTCCGGTGGGCAGGGGAAATTTGGAAACACCATATATTTT.

CDR3 DNA: TGTGCCAGCAGCGTAGCGGGGAATGAGCAGTTCTTC. Its translation is CASSVAGNEQFF. V gene TRBV9 combines with J gene TRBJ2-1; D may be TRBD2 (5 bases). This CDR3 comprises 12 residues. Between the trimmed V and J ends, which lost 0 bases and 7 bases, there was a span of 5 bases. Germline loops: CDR1 SGDLS, CDR2 YYNGEE.

The chain recombines TRBV5-8 with TRBJ1-2; D is possibly TRBD1 (5 bases). The germline V and J ends were trimmed by 1 base and 8 bases, with 15 bases remaining between them. Germline CDR1 SGHTS, CDR2 YDEGEE. The CDR3 is 14 residues long. CDR3 DNA sequence: TGTGCCAGCAGCTTGCTACAGGTCCTTGGGGGCTACACCTTC. This sequence encodes CASSLLQVLGGYTF.

This CDR3 reads CASSGLAVPSYNEQFF. CDR3 bases: TGCGCCAGCAGCGGACTAGCGGTTCCCTCCTACAATGAGCAGTTCTTC. The genes are TRBV10-1 and TRBJ2-1, with TRBD2 matching over 10 bases. The CDR3 spans 16 residues. Germline lookup yields CDR1 WNHNN and CDR2 SYGVQD (reference sequence). The J segment lost 0 bases and the V segment lost 6 bases, leaving 5 bases of the junction unmatched.

The rearrangement uses TRBV18 and TRBJ2-7; perhaps TRBD1 as D (6 bases). CDR1 and CDR2 (germline): KGHSH, LQKENI. The CDR3 totals 15 residues. Trimming cost V 3 bases and J 3 bases, with 15 bases left between them. The CDR3 loop reads CASSPPGHAGYEQYF. In nucleotides, the CDR3 is TGTGCCAGCTCACCCCCGGGACACGCGGGCTACGAGCAGTACTTC.

The chain links TRBV7-6 to TRBJ2-7; D is uncertain. This CDR3 is built from 12 residues. Between the trimmed V and J ends, which lost 1 base and 0 bases, there was a span of 1 base. The germline CDR1 and CDR2 sequences are SGHVS and FNYEAQ. CDR3 nucleotide sequence: TGTGCCAGCAGCTTAGTCTCCTACGAGCAGTACTTC. As protein: CASSLVSYEQYF. Looking up the rest from reference TRBV7-6 and TRBJ2-7 gives the full variable domain: GAGVSQSPRYKVTKRGQDVALRCDPISGHVSLYWYRQALGQGPEFLTYFNYEAQQDKSGLPNDRFSAERPEGSISTLTIQRTEQRDSAMYRCASSLVSYEQYFGPGTRLTVT.

The genes are TRBV5-4 and TRBJ2-3; 13 bases agree with TRBD2. Germline trimming cut 2 bases from V and 3 bases from J; bases unmatched to any gene: 3. Germline assignment: CDR1 SGHNT and CDR2 YYREEE (reference sequence). This CDR3 is built from 16 residues. The CDR3 here is CASSFRTSGSTDTQYF. CDR3 DNA sequence: TGTGCCAGCAGCTTTCGGACTAGCGGGAGTACAGATACGCAGTATTTT.

V gene TRBV5-5 combines with J gene TRBJ1-6; D gene ambiguous. The germline V gene encodes CDR1 SGHKS and CDR2 YYEKEE (reference sequence). The CDR3 loop spans 16 amino acids. The V gene lost 2 bases and the J gene lost 0 bases, with 9 bases spanning the gap. CDR3 residues: CASSFQESSYNSPLHF. CDR3 DNA: TGTGCCAGCAGCTTCCAGGAGAGCTCCTATAATTCACCCCTCCACTTT.

The chain couples TRBV7-2 to TRBJ2-5, with D hard to call. Germline values: CDR1 SGHTA, CDR2 FQGNSA. The germline V and J ends were trimmed by 4 bases and 3 bases, with 9 bases remaining between them. The CDR3 loop spans 13 amino acids. CDR3 protein: CASSSYSEETQYF. The CDR3 region has the DNA TGTGCCAGCAGCTCTTACAGTGAAGAGACCCAGTACTTC.